Sequencing of this T cell receptor beta chain was carried out in a study of neurological immune-mediated disorders (dated by TCRdb to the late 2010s). Study-level background: Peripheral blood TCR-beta repertoires from HTLV-I-associated myelopathy (HAM/TSP) patients, multiple sclerosis patients and healthy controls were compared by UMI-based sequencing. Longitudinal samples, technical triplicates and paired sorted CD4+ and CD8+ T-cell subsets, alongside PBMC samples, were included among the approximately 100 TCR-beta libraries. The cohort included roughly 71 subjects: roughly 15 with HAM/TSP, some 35 with multiple sclerosis, and around 20 healthy controls. Study-wide findings and limitations: Expanded clones from different subjects shared no identical CDR3 amino acid sequences, which suggests that TCR-beta repertoires were private in all groups. TCR clonal expansion was highest in HAM/TSP patients and lowest in MS patients, with MS patients falling below even healthy controls.

Cut back by 4 bases and 1 base, the V and J ends lie 16 bases apart. The CDR3 holds 17 amino acids from the cysteine to the phenylalanine. Kept here is only the CDR3 DNA, which spans 51 bases and is read in frame from base 1. Reading the germline V gene gives CDR1 SGHAT and CDR2 FQNNGV. cDNA synthesis used template-switch 5'RACE with a primer carrying a 10-nucleotide random unique molecular identifier tagging each TCR transcript. Each sequencing run produced over 160 million TCR-beta sequences covering 15-18 subjects. The RNeasy kit was used to extract total RNA. Using the KAPA Real-time Library Amplification kit, TCR-beta VDJ regions were amplified with primers for the TCR constant region and the 5'RACE anchor. A first PCR added sample indexes and Illumina adaptors, after which a second PCR increased the library yield. After Ampure bead purification, the TCR product of roughly 650 bp was size-selected on a 2% E-gel SizeSelection system. Before pooling, library quality was checked on a Bioanalyzer, concentration was measured with Qubit, and libraries were quantified with the Kapa Library Quantification kit. An Illumina HiSeq 2500 sequenced the libraries paired-end 2 x 150 bp. To increase sequence diversity, roughly 24-30% phiX was spiked into each library pool. From the authors' description of their analysis: Quality-filtered reads were processed with the UMI-based MiGEC pipeline, and over 90% of raw TCR sequences were removed by the MiGEC pipeline during error correction. IMGT germline references were used for aligning VDJ genes, and each clonotype was defined as a unique CDR3 amino acid sequence together with its V-J genes. Clonal expansion, Shannon diversity and CDR3 relatedness were evaluated with VDJtools (CalcPairwiseDistances, ClusterSamples), while phylogenetic trees were built in CLCbio workbench. Expanded clones were defined as having at least 8 unique UMIs, based on coefficient-of-variation modelling across technical triplicates. TCRdb cleaned the public reads at Q25 with fastp, built clones with MiXCR and kept in-frame beta chains. Merged by CDR3 protein, the rows form single entries marked with the most common genes and DNA. V and J calls and clone size were set by TCRdb, not the authors. This sample is represented by fewer than 30,000 distinct CDR3 sequences; 6.5% to 8% of them were singletons. The ten largest account for 4% to 5.5% of the sample.

The sample holds many counts of this clonotype. The antigen it binds to is not known. Base qualities are not at hand, and no much larger clone is one base apart. Healthy controls were blood bank volunteers in Maryland, USA. For the unsorted PBMC libraries, 2 million PBMCs were stored in RNAlater at -80 degrees C until RNA extraction and were used to generate the libraries. Peripheral blood was subjected to Ficoll-Hypaque density gradient centrifugation to isolate PBMCs, which were then cryopreserved in liquid nitrogen. This chain is built from TRBV11-2 and TRBJ1-4; matching of 6 bases hints at TRBD1 as the D gene. What was sequenced was PBMCs. This TCR came from a woman aged 40 to 50 in good health. This receptor carries the CDR3 CASSSLTGPITNEKLFF. The DNA sequence is as follows: TGTGCCAGCAGCTCCCTGACAGGCCCGATAACTAATGAAAAACTGTTTTTT.